The present entry profiles one T cell receptor beta chain with its context. The antigen remains unidentified. The sample holds other DNA sequences that translate to the same CDR3. The CDR3 has 12 residues. V gave up 3 bases and J gave up 4 bases, with 6 bases separating them. Germline CDR1 and CDR2: MGHDK and SYGVNS. The sample originates from a study of cytomegalovirus exposure and HLA in healthy donors. The study ran its PCR with 60 Vbeta and 13 Jbeta primers. Using immunoSEQ multiplex PCR, the repertoire was profiled, and TCRdb retains in-frame clones only, with some absent. The sample contains some 200,000 clones, 65% to 80% of which appear only once. Whole-study findings and limits: A later analysis showed that HLA-associated TCR beta chains had undergone more clonal expansion than equally common others.

The sample was PBMCs. The rearrangement links TRBV25-1 to TRBJ1-1; D is uncertain. The origin of this receptor is a girl aged 2 to 9 in good health and CMV-seronegative. In nucleotides, the CDR3 is TGTGCCAGCAGTGACCGAGGCACTGAAGCTTTCTTT. Its translation is CASSDRGTEAFF.